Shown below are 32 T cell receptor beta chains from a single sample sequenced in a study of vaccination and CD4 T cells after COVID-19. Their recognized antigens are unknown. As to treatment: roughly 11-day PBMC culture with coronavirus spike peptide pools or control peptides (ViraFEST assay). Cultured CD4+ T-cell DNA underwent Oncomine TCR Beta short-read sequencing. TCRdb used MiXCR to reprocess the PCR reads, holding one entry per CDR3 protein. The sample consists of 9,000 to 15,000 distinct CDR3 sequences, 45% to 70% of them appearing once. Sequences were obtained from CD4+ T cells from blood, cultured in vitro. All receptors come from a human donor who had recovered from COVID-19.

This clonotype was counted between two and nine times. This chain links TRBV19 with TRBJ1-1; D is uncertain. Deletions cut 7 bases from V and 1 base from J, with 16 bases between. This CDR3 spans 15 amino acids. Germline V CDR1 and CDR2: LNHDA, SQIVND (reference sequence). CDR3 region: CASKWAAGSNTEAFF. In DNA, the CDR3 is TGTGCCAGTAAATGGGCGGCAGGTTCGAACACTGAAGCTTTCTTT.

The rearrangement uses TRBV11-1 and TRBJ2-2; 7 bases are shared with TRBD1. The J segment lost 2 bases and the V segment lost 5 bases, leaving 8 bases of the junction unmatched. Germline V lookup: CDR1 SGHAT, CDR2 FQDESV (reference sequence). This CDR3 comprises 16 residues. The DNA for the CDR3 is TGTGCCAGCAGCGTCAGGGACAGTGGAAACACCGGGGAGCTGTTTTTT. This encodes CASSVRDSGNTGELFF.

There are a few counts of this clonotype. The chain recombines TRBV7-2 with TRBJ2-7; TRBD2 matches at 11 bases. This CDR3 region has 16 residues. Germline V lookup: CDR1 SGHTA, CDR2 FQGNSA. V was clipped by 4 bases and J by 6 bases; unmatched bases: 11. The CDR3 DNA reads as TGTGCCAGCAGCTCTAGCAGTACTAGCGGGAGAGTCGAGCAGTACTTC. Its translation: CASSSSSTSGRVEQYF. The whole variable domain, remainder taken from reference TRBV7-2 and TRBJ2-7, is GAGVSQSPSNKVTEKGKDVELRCDPISGHTALYWYRQSLGQGLEFLIYFQGNSAPDKSGLPSDRFSAERTGGSVSTLTIQRTQQEDSAVYLCASSSSSTSGRVEQYFGPGTRLTVT.

CDR3 nucleotides: TGTGCCAGCTCACCGGGACAGGGGAGTATTACAGGGGGCTACACCTTC. Encoded protein: CASSPGQGSITGGYTF. This chain links TRBV18 with TRBJ1-2; 10 nucleotides align to TRBD1. Germline loops: CDR1 KGHSH, CDR2 LQKENI. V trimming: 3 bases; J trimming: 8 bases; junction bases outside the gene matches: 12. This CDR3 has 16 residues.

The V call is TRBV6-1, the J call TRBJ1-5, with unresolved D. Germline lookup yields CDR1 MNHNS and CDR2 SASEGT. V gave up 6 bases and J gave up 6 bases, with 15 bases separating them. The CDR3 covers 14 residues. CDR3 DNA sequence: TGTGCCAGCAGCACTACAGAGGGCTTTCAGCCCCAGCATTTT. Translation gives CASSTTEGFQPQHF.

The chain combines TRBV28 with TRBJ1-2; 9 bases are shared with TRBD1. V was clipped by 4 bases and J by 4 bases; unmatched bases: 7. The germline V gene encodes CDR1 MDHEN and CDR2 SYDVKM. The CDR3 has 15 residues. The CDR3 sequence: CASSSGQGDRYGYTF. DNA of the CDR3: TGTGCCAGCAGTTCGGGACAGGGCGACCGCTATGGCTACACCTTC.

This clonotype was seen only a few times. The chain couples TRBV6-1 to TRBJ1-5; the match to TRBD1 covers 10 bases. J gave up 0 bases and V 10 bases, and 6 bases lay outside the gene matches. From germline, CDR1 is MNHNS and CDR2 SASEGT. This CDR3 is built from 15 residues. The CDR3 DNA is TGTGCCACCGGGGGGGACAGGGGTAGCAATCAGCCCCAGCATTTT. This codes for CATGGDRGSNQPQHF.

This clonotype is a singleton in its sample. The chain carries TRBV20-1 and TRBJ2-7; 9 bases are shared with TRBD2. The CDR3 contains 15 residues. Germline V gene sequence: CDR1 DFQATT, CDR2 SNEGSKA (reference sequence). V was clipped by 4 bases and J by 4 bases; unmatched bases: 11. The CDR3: CSATLAGTRWYEQYF. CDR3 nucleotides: TGCAGTGCTACCCTAGCGGGAACAAGGTGGTACGAGCAGTACTTC.

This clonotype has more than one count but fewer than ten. CDR3 in amino acids: CAWSRLSGDSNQPQHF. DNA of the CDR3: TGTGCCTGGAGTCGGTTGTCAGGAGATAGCAATCAGCCCCAGCATTTT. The gene calls are TRBV30 and TRBJ1-5; no clear D gene. Germline V gene sequence: CDR1 GTSNPN, CDR2 SVGIG (reference sequence). With 2 bases removed from V and 0 bases from J, the gap between germline ends came to 14 bases. The CDR3 has 16 amino acids.

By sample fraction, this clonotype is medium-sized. The CDR3 DNA reads as TGCGCCAGCAGCAGACTAGCAGAAGAGACCCAGTACTTC. Amino acid sequence: CASSRLAEETQYF. J is TRBJ2-5 and V is TRBV5-1, with 7 bases that match TRBD2. Germline CDR1 SGHRS, CDR2 YFSETQ. The CDR3 contains 13 residues. V lost 4 bases to trimming and J lost 3 bases; unmatched junction nucleotides: 3.

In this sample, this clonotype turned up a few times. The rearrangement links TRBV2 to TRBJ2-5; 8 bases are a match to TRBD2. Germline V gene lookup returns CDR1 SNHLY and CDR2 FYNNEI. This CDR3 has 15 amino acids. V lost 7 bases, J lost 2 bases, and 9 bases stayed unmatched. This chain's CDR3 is CASMFGGGYQETQYF. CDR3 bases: TGTGCCAGCATGTTCGGGGGGGGATATCAAGAGACCCAGTACTTC.

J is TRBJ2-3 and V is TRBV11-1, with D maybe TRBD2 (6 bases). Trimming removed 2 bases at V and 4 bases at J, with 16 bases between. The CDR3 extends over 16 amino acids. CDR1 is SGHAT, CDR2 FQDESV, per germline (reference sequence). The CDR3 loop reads CASSLRAGMNPDTQYF. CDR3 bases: TGTGCCAGCAGCTTAAGGGCGGGAATGAACCCAGATACGCAGTATTTT.

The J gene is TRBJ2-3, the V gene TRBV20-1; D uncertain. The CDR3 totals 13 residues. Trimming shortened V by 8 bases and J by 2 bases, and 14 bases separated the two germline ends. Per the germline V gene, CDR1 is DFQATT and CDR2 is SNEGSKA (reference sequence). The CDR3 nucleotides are TGCAGTCCCCCGGGTCTATTCACAGATACGCAGTATTTT. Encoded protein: CSPPGLFTDTQYF.

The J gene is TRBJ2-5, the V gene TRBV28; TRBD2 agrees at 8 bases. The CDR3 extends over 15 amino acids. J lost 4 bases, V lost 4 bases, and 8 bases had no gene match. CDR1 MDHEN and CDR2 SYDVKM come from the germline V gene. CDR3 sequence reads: CASSSRSGGGETQYF. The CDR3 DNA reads TGTGCCAGCAGTTCACGGTCGGGAGGGGGAGAGACCCAGTACTTC.

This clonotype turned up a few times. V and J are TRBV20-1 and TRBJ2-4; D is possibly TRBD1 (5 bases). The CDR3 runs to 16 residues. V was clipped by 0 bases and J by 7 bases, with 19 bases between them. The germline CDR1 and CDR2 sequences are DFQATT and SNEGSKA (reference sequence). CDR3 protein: CSARDKGKGSWNIQYF. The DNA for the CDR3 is TGCAGTGCTAGAGACAAGGGGAAGGGTTCGTGGAACATTCAGTACTTC.

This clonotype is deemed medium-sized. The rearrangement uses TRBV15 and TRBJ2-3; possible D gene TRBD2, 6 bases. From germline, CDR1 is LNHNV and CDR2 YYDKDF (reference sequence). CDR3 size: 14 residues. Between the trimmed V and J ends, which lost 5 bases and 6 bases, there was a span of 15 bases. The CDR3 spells CATSPRLVLDTQYF. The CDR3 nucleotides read TGTGCCACCAGCCCTCGACTAGTTCTTGATACGCAGTATTTT.

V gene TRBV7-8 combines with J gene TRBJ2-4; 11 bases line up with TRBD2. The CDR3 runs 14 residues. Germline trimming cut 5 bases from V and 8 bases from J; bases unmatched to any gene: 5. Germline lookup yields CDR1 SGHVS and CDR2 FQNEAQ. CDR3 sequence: CASSRTSGSDIQYF. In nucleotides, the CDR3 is TGTGCCAGCAGCCGTACTAGCGGGAGCGACATTCAGTACTTC.

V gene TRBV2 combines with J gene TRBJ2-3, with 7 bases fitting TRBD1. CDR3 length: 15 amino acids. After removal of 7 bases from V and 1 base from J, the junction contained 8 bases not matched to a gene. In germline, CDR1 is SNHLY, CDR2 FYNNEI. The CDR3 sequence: CASIYRDSGTDTQYF. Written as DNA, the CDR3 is TGTGCCAGCATCTACCGGGACAGCGGCACAGATACGCAGTATTTT.

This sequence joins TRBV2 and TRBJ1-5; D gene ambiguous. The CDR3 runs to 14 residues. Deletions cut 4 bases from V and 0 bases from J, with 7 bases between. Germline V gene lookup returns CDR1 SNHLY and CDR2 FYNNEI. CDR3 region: CASSASYSNQPQHF. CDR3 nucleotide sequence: TGTGCCAGCAGTGCCAGCTATAGCAATCAGCCCCAGCATTTT.

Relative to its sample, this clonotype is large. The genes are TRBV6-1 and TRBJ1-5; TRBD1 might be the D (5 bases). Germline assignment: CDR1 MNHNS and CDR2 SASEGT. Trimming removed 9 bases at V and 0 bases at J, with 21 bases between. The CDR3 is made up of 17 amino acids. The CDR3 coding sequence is TGTGCCAGTACGGGGTCCGGGGGGGGATATAGCAATCAGCCCCAGCATTTT. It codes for CASTGSGGGYSNQPQHF.

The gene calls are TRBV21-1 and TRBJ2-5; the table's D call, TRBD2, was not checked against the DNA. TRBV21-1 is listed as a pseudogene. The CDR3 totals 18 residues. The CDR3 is CASSKKALLHPSPQTQYF. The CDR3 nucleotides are TGTGCCAGCAGCAAAAAGGCACTACTGCACCCCTCCCCCCAGACCCAGTACTTC.

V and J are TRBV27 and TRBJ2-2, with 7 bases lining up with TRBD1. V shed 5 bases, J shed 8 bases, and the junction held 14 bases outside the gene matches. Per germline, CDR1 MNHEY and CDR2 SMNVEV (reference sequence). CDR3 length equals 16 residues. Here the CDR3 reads CASSLRQGTSSGELFF. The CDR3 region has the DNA TGTGCCAGCAGTCTCCGACAGGGCACTTCGTCAGGGGAGCTGTTTTTT.

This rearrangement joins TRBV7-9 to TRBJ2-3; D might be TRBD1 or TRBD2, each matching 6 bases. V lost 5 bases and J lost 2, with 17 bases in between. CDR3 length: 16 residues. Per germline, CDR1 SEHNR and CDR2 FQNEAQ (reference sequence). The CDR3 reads CASSPGGSPYTDTQYF. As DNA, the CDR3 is TGTGCCAGCAGCCCCGGGGGCTCCCCTTACACAGATACGCAGTATTTT.

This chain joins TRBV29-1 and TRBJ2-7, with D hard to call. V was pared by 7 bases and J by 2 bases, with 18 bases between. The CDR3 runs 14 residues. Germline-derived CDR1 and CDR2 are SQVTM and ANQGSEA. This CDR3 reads CSASRGLYTYEQYF. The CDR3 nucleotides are TGCAGCGCGTCCCGCGGTTTATATACCTACGAGCAGTACTTC.

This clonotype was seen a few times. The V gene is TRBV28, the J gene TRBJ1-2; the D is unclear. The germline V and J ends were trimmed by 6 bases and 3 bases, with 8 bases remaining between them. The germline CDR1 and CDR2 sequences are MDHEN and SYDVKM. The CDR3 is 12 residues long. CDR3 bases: TGTGCCAGCAGAACAGTACACTATGGCTACACCTTC. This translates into CASRTVHYGYTF.

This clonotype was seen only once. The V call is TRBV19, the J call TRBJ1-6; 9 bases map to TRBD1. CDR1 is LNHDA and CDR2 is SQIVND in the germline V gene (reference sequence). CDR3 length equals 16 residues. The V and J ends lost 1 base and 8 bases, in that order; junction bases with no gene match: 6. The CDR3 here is CASSIADGQGYSPLHF. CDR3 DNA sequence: TGTGCCAGTAGTATAGCGGACGGACAGGGGTATTCACCCCTCCACTTT. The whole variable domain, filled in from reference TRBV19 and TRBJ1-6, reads DGGITQSPKYLFRKEGQNVTLSCEQNLNHDAMYWYRQDPGQGLRLIYYSQIVNDFQKGDIAEGYSVSREKKESFPLTVTSAQKNPTAFYLCASSIADGQGYSPLHFGNGTRLTVT.

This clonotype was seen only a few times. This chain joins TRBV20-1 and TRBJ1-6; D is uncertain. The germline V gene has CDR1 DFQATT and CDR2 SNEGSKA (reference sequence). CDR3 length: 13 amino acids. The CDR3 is CSHRETYNSPLHF. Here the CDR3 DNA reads TGCAGCCATCGGGAGACCTATAATTCACCCCTCCACTTT.

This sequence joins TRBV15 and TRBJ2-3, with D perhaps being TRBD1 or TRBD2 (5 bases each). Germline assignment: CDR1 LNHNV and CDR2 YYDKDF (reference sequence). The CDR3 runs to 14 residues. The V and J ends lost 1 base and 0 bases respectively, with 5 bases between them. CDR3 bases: TGTGCCACCAGCAGAGGGGGGAGCACAGATACGCAGTATTTT. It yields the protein CATSRGGSTDTQYF.

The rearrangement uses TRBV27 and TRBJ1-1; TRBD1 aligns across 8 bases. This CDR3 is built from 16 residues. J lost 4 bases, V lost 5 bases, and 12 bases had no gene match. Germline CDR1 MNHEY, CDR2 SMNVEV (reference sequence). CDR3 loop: CASSRQGAIVSTEAFF. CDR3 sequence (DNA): TGTGCCAGCAGTCGGCAGGGGGCTATCGTCTCCACTGAAGCTTTCTTT.

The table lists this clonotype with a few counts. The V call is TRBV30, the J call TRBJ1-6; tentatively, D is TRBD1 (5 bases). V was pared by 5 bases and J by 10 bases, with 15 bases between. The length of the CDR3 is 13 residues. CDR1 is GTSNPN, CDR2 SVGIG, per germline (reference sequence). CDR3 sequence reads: CAWLGEGNSPLHF. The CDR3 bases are TGTGCCTGGTTAGGCGAGGGGAACTCACCCCTCCACTTT.

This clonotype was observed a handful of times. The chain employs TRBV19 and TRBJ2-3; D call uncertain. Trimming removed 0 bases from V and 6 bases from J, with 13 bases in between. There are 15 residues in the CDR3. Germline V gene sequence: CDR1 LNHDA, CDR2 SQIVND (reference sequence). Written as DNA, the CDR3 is TGTGCCAGTAGTATAGAGGCAGCCGGCCGGGATACGCAGTATTTT. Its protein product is CASSIEAAGRDTQYF. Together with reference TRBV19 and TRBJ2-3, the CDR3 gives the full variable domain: DGGITQSPKYLFRKEGQNVTLSCEQNLNHDAMYWYRQDPGQGLRLIYYSQIVNDFQKGDIAEGYSVSREKKESFPLTVTSAQKNPTAFYLCASSIEAAGRDTQYFGPGTRLTVL.

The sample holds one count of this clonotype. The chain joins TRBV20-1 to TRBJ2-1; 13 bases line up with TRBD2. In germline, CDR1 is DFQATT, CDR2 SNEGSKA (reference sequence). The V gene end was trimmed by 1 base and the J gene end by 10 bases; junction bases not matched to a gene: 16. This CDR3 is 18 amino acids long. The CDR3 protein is CSARGLSAGTSGMREQFF. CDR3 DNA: TGCAGTGCTAGAGGACTAAGCGCCGGGACTAGCGGGATGAGGGAGCAGTTCTTC.